In its sample, the clone carrying this T cell receptor (beta chain) was seen many times. Antigen unknown. The repertoire came from unfractionated whole blood and reflected all unsorted peripheral T cells. Alpha and beta constant-region primers primed reverse transcription of approximately 460 ng RNA. Separate chain-specific third strand synthesis with multiplexing indices produced the alpha and beta libraries. Second strand DNA was synthesized using a primer at the SP2 site. One entry per CDR3 protein results from TCRdb running MiXCR on the 5' RACE reads. The top ten clones hold approximately 8% of a sample with roughly 14,000 distinct CDR3 sequences, around 7.7% of them seen once. This sample was taken from a study of HIV-infected patients and healthy controls. Study-wide findings and caveats: Mean usage of eight alpha and eight beta V genes differed significantly in HIV-infected patients versus controls. Healthy control repertoires had roughly threefold more distinct CDR3s than untreated HIV+ repertoires, and higher Shannon diversity.

There are 14 residues in the CDR3. Germline V CDR1 and CDR2: SGHVS, FNYEAQ. Trimming cost V 3 bases and J 8 bases, with 13 bases left between them. This TCR was sampled from an adult in good health. Sequenced sample: blood. V usage is TRBV7-6 and J usage is TRBJ1-4; D is unresolved. CDR3 in amino acids: CASSFNTQAEKLFF. CDR3 DNA: TGTGCCAGCAGCTTTAACACCCAGGCAGAAAAACTGTTTTTT.